This T cell receptor beta chain was captured in a study of shared clonotypes between healthy human individuals. The CDR3 is made up of 17 amino acids. Germline-derived CDR1 and CDR2 are SEHNR and FQNEAQ (reference sequence). V shed 5 bases and J 3 bases; nucleotides not matched to a gene: 10. Data came from immunoSEQ multiplex PCR; TCRdb stores just in-frame clones and leaves some out. The repertoire holds about 690,000 clones, with roughly 87% as singletons. The sample taken for sequencing was memory CD8+ T cells from PBMCs. Indicated subset: CD45RO+ cells pooled with CCR7-negative TemRA cells. The chain employs TRBV7-9 and TRBJ1-4; 9 positions agree with TRBD1. The receptor's source is a man between 18 and 29 years old in good health. Some clones in this sample may be carry-over from other donors' samples. CDR3 protein: CASSRPGQGLSNEKLFF. The CDR3 DNA reads TGTGCCAGCAGCCGACCGGGACAGGGTCTCTCTAATGAAAAACTGTTTTTT.